Below, 21 T cell receptor beta chains from the same sample are listed, as sequenced in a study of T cell clonality in common variable immunodeficiency. Clones were sequenced by immunoSEQ multiplex PCR, and TCRdb holds only the in-frame ones, with some missing. The sample was found to contain approximately 30,000 clones, and every one recurs. The material sequenced was peripheral blood mononuclear cells. These receptors were collected from a person aged 18 to 70 in good health.

This clone was detected ten times or more. The read gets to within 3 residues of the CDR3 end, and the germline J gene fills in the rest. V is TRBV10-1 and J is TRBJ2-3, with 12 positions matching TRBD2. This CDR3 is built from 17 residues. Germline CDR1 reads WNHNN; CDR2 reads SYGVQD (reference sequence). V gave up 2 bases and J gave up 5 bases; unmatched junction bases: 8. The sequenced CDR3 bases are TGCGCCAGCAGTGAGCCGGTCCCGGGACTAGCGGGAGATACG. This sequence encodes CASSEPVPGLAGDT. The entire CDR3 sequence reads CASSEPVPGLAGDTQYF.

This clone was detected a few times. Sequencing ends 3 residues short of the CDR3 end; the germline J gene provides the rest. The chain is built from TRBV29-1 and TRBJ2-5; TRBD2 matches 9 bases. V lost 4 bases to trimming and J lost 2 bases; unmatched junction nucleotides: 8. CDR3 length: 15 residues. CDR1 and CDR2 from the germline V gene are SQVTM and ANQGSEA. The part of the CDR3 DNA that was read is TGCAGCGTTGGAGGGCGGGAGGGAGGACAAGAGACC. This gives the protein CSVGGREGGQET. In full, the CDR3 reads CSVGGREGGQETQYF.

This clone was detected ten times or more. Read coverage stops 3 residues before the CDR3 terminus; the germline J gene supplies the remainder. The genes are TRBV28 and TRBJ2-7, with TRBD1 as a possible D gene (6 bases). The CDR3 totals 13 residues. Germline V gene data show CDR1 as MDHEN and CDR2 as SYDVKM. V dropped 6 bases and J dropped 3 bases, with 12 bases sitting between them. CDR3 in amino acids: CASSGQTSYEQYF. The DNA read from the CDR3 is TGTGCCAGCAGCGGACAGACAAGCTACGAG.

This clone was seen many times. The observed sequence ends 3 residues before the CDR3 terminus, with the missing tail filled in from the germline J gene. The chain recombines TRBV6-1 with TRBJ1-1; 11 nucleotides align to TRBD1. After removal of 3 bases from V and 4 bases from J, the junction contained 4 bases not matched to a gene. CDR1 and CDR2 (germline): MNHNS, SASEGT. This CDR3 has 15 amino acids. CDR3 DNA, as far as it was read: TGTGCCAGCAGTGAGGACAGGGGGCTCGGCACTGAA. Its protein is CASSEDRGLGTE. The full CDR3 sequence reads CASSEDRGLGTEAFF.

This clone was counted many times. The read stops 3 residues short of the end of the CDR3; the missing end is completed from the germline J gene. The chain is built from TRBV7-3 and TRBJ1-4; D not resolved. Germline loops: CDR1 SGHTA, CDR2 FQGTGA. The CDR3 runs to 13 residues. The V and J ends lost 5 bases and 4 bases respectively, with 8 bases between them. The covered CDR3 bases are TGTGCCAGCAGCCTAGGACTTAATGAAAAA. Amino acid sequence: CASSLGLNEK. The full CDR3 reads CASSLGLNEKLFF.

This clone was counted between two and nine times. From the germline J gene comes the end of the CDR3, since the read stops 3 residues before it. The genes are TRBV2 and TRBJ1-1, with D perhaps TRBD1 (5 bases). V was shortened by 4 bases and J by 1 base, with 7 bases between the two germline ends. Per the germline V gene, CDR1 is SNHLY and CDR2 is FYNNEI. CDR3 length equals 13 residues. CDR3 DNA, as far as it was read: TGTGCCAGCAGTGTCGGGGGGAACACTGAA. As protein: CASSVGGNTE. The entire CDR3 sequence reads CASSVGGNTEAFF.

This clone was seen repeatedly, ten times or more. The read is 3 residues too short to cover the CDR3 end, so that end is filled in from the germline J gene. The rearrangement joins TRBV19 to TRBJ2-7; tentative D call: TRBD1 (5 bases). The CDR3 loop spans 17 amino acids. Germline V gene data show CDR1 as LNHDA and CDR2 as SQIVND (reference sequence). Deletions cut 5 bases from V and 3 bases from J, with 23 bases between. CDR3 bases read: TGTGCCAGTAGTGCAGGGATTCAGTCCTTTGGAATCTACGAG. Translation gives CASSAGIQSFGIYE. The complete CDR3 protein is CASSAGIQSFGIYEQYF.

This clone was seen a handful of times. Read coverage stops 3 residues before the CDR3 terminus; the germline J gene supplies the remainder. The same CDR3 is also encoded by other DNA sequences in this sample. The chain has TRBV18 and TRBJ1-3; D perhaps matches TRBD1 (6 bases). Germline values: CDR1 KGHSH, CDR2 LQKENI. V was trimmed by 3 bases and J by 0 bases, leaving 12 bases between them. This CDR3 is built from 16 residues. This CDR3 is CASSPQGPLSGNTIYF. CDR3 DNA, as far as it was read: TGTGCCAGCTCACCTCAGGGGCCACTCTCTGGAAACACC.

This clone was recorded many times. The missing CDR3 end, 3 residues past where the read stops, is filled in from the germline J gene. This chain links TRBV7-8 with TRBJ1-1; D is unresolved. Between the trimmed V and J ends, which lost 5 bases and 1 base, there was a span of 8 bases. This CDR3 spans 13 amino acids. Germline CDR1 SGHVS, CDR2 FQNEAQ. The CDR3 bases that were read are TGTGCCAGCAGCCCTGTCGGGAACACTGAA. Its translation: CASSPVGNTE. The full CDR3 is CASSPVGNTEAFF. Full variable domain (rest looked up from reference TRBV7-8 and TRBJ1-1): GAGVSQSPRYKVAKRGQDVALRCDPISGHVSLFWYQQALGQGPEFLTYFQNEAQLDKSGLPSDRFFAERPEGSVSTLKIQRTQQEDSAVYLCASSPVGNTEAFFGQGTRLTVV.

Many counts were recorded for this clone. With the read ending 3 residues before the CDR3 end, the germline J gene is used to fill in that end. This chain joins TRBV2 and TRBJ2-7; D tentatively fits TRBD1 or TRBD2 (5 bases each). The CDR3 contains 13 residues. Germline assignment: CDR1 SNHLY and CDR2 FYNNEI. Trimming shortened V by 4 bases and J by 4 bases, and 11 bases separated the two germline ends. CDR3 amino acids: CASSVGEGYEQYF. The sequenced CDR3 bases are TGTGCCAGCAGTGTAGGAGAGGGGTACGAG.

This clone has only a few counts. The sequenced fragment ends 3 residues before the CDR3 boundary, so the rest is inferred from the germline J gene. The chain employs TRBV19 and TRBJ1-3; D may be TRBD1 (6 bases). Trimming cost V 4 bases and J 4 bases, with 14 bases left between them. The germline V gene encodes CDR1 LNHDA and CDR2 SQIVND (reference sequence). The CDR3 length is 15 residues. CDR3 protein: CASSSLQGGGNTIYF. The sequenced CDR3 bases are TGTGCCAGTAGTAGTCTACAGGGTGGCGGAAACACC. The whole variable domain, remainder taken from reference TRBV19 and TRBJ1-3, is DGGITQSPKYLFRKEGQNVTLSCEQNLNHDAMYWYRQDPGQGLRLIYYSQIVNDFQKGDIAEGYSVSREKKESFPLTVTSAQKNPTAFYLCASSSLQGGGNTIYFGEGSWLTVV.

This clone was recorded at least ten times. The read terminates 3 residues ahead of where the CDR3 ends, so the germline J gene completes it. The chain uses TRBV19 and TRBJ1-1; 9 nucleotides match TRBD1. CDR3 length equals 14 residues. From germline, CDR1 is LNHDA and CDR2 SQIVND (reference sequence). V trimming: 4 bases; J trimming: 1 base; junction bases outside the gene matches: 1. The CDR3 DNA, read in part, is TGTGCCAGTAGTAGGACAGGGGAGAACACTGAA. Amino acid sequence: CASSRTGENTE. The full CDR3 sequence reads CASSRTGENTEAFF.

This clone came up many times. Sequencing ends 3 residues short of the CDR3 end; the germline J gene provides the rest. The V call is TRBV20-1, the J call TRBJ1-2; 7 positions agree with TRBD1. V was pared by 6 bases and J by 4 bases, with 8 bases of the junction left unmatched. The germline V gene has CDR1 DFQATT and CDR2 SNEGSKA (reference sequence). CDR3 length: 13 residues. The CDR3: CSASTGKAYGYTF. The sequenced part of the CDR3 DNA is TGCAGTGCGTCGACAGGGAAGGCCTATGGC.

Many counts were recorded for this clone. The missing CDR3 end, 3 residues past where the read stops, is filled in from the germline J gene. The V gene is TRBV20-1, the J gene TRBJ1-4, with 11 bases identical to TRBD1. The germline CDR1 and CDR2 sequences are DFQATT and SNEGSKA (reference sequence). Unmatched junction bases numbered 12, after V lost 5 bases and J lost 7 bases. The length of the CDR3 is 16 residues. The sequenced CDR3 bases are TGCAGTGCTCTCGGACAGGGGGCGACCTTCGGTGAAAAA. Amino acid sequence: CSALGQGATFGEK. The full CDR3 protein reads CSALGQGATFGEKLFF.

There are many counts of this clone. The CDR3 end falls 3 residues outside the read, so it is completed with the germline J gene. The chain recombines TRBV5-1 with TRBJ2-2; a weak D match, TRBD2 (5 bases). The germline gives CDR1 SGHRS, CDR2 YFSETQ. This CDR3 has 13 amino acids. Trimming pared 4 bases from V and 1 base from J, leaving 5 bases between. The CDR3 reads CASSAGNTGELFF. CDR3 DNA (partial): TGCGCCAGCAGCGCGGGGAACACCGGGGAG.

This clone showed up many times. The read finishes 3 residues shy of the CDR3 end, and the germline J gene is used to complete it. The genes are TRBV5-4 and TRBJ2-3; 10 bases are shared with TRBD2. CDR1 is SGHNT, CDR2 YYREEE, per germline (reference sequence). The CDR3 extends over 14 amino acids. J was trimmed by 6 bases and V by 3 bases; bases with no gene match: 4. The CDR3 sequence: CASSSSGRGDTQYF. CDR3 DNA (partial): TGTGCCAGCAGCTCTAGCGGGAGAGGGGATACG.

This clone showed up many times. The read terminates 3 residues before the CDR3 end, so the remaining end is supplied by the germline J gene. This chain links TRBV19 with TRBJ2-5; TRBD2 aligns across 15 bases. The J segment lost 2 bases and the V segment lost 2 bases, leaving 12 bases of the junction unmatched. Germline lookup yields CDR1 LNHDA and CDR2 SQIVND (reference sequence). This CDR3 is built from 20 residues. The CDR3 region is CASSISTAGLAGGFQETQYF. The DNA read from the CDR3 is TGTGCCAGTAGTATATCCACAGCGGGACTAGCGGGGGGCTTTCAAGAGACC.

In this sample, this clone turned up a few times. The sequenced CDR3 bases are TGTGCCAGCTCAACCCAGGTGCCCAACGAG. This sequence encodes CASSTQVPNE. The full CDR3 protein reads CASSTQVPNEQYF. V usage is TRBV18 and J usage is TRBJ2-7; no clear D gene. The sequenced fragment ends 3 residues before the CDR3 boundary, so the rest is inferred from the germline J gene. The CDR3 loop spans 13 amino acids. Trimming took 5 bases from V and 5 from J, leaving 13 bases between them. The germline gives CDR1 KGHSH, CDR2 LQKENI. Using reference TRBV18 and TRBJ2-7 for the parts outside the CDR3, the full variable domain is NAGVMQNPRHLVRRRGQEARLRCSPMKGHSHVYWYRQLPEEGLKFMVYLQKENIIDESGMPKERFSAEFPKEGPSILRIQQVVRGDSAAYFCASSTQVPNEQYFGPGTRLTVT.

This clone was observed many times. The read finishes 3 residues shy of the CDR3 end, and the germline J gene is used to complete it. The genes are TRBV20-1 and TRBJ2-7; TRBD2 agrees at 7 bases. In germline, CDR1 is DFQATT, CDR2 SNEGSKA (reference sequence). The CDR3 is made up of 13 amino acids. The V segment lost 3 bases and the J segment 2 bases; nucleotides outside the gene matches: 4. This CDR3 is CSASLADTYEQYF. CDR3 DNA (partial): TGCAGTGCTAGCCTAGCGGACACCTACGAG.

This clone was counted at least ten times. The read comes to an end 3 residues before the CDR3 does, leaving the germline J gene to fill in the end. V and J are TRBV2 and TRBJ2-1; 13 nucleotides align to TRBD2. CDR1 is SNHLY and CDR2 is FYNNEI in the germline V gene. Germline trimming cut 7 bases from V and 1 base from J; bases unmatched to any gene: 4. The CDR3 is made up of 16 amino acids. The CDR3 DNA, read in part, is TGTGCCAGCATTCCGGGACTAGCGGGGTCCTACAATGAG. This translates into CASIPGLAGSYNE. The entire CDR3 protein is CASIPGLAGSYNEQFF.

This clone was found many times. The CDR3 end lies 3 residues beyond the end of the read and is filled in from the germline J gene. The genes are TRBV7-2 and TRBJ1-2; the match to TRBD1 covers 9 bases. With 6 bases clipped from V and 3 bases from J, the junction kept 8 bases outside the gene matches. CDR3 size: 15 residues. Germline CDR1 SGHTA, CDR2 FQGNSA. Partial CDR3 DNA: TGTGCCAGCAGTACTTACAGGGGGCACGACTATGGC. It codes for CASSTYRGHDYG. The whole CDR3 region reads CASSTYRGHDYGYTF.